One sample yielded the 10 T cell receptor beta chains listed below, sequenced in a study of T-cell memory formation after mild COVID-19 (dated by TCRdb to about 2021). Receptors were amplified or captured by 5' RACE. The data were produced on an Illumina NovaSeq 6000. TCRdb applied fastp at Q25 and MiXCR to the public reads, then kept only in-frame beta chains. Rows are combined by CDR3 protein, so each entry shows the most common genes and DNA. The sample contains a few hundred thousand distinct CDR3 sequences, around 21% of them found a single time. The biggest ten clones account for approximately 12% of the sample. Sequenced material: PBMCs or a T cell subset sorted from them (not recorded which). These receptor sequences come from an adult woman who had mild COVID-19 (a few samples of this study predate the infection). The sample titles of this study are shuffled in the database, so cell type and time point are left out; the donor was told from shared clones.

This clonotype was seen a handful of times. The rearrangement uses TRBV2 and TRBJ2-7; D uncertain. The CDR3 is 14 amino acids. Between the trimmed V and J ends, which lost 0 bases and 2 bases, there was a span of 8 bases. Germline V gives CDR1 SNHLY, CDR2 FYNNEI. In nucleotides, the CDR3 is TGTGCCAGCAGTGAAGCGCTTCTCGCCTACGAGCAGTACTTC. Its protein product is CASSEALLAYEQYF.

This chain links TRBV9 with TRBJ2-3, with D unclear. The CDR3 is 12 amino acids. Trimming removed 4 bases at V and 5 bases at J, with 8 bases between. Germline V CDR1 and CDR2: SGDLS, YYNGEE. The CDR3 nucleotides read TGTGCCAGCAGCCGATCAGGAGATACGCAGTATTTT. Translating it yields CASSRSGDTQYF.

V is TRBV5-1 and J is TRBJ2-1; 7 bases align to TRBD1. Unmatched junction bases numbered 9, after V lost 2 bases and J lost 7 bases. CDR1 and CDR2 (germline): SGHRS, YFSETQ. The CDR3 is made up of 15 amino acids. The CDR3, as DNA: TGCGCCAGCAGCTTAGGTACAGGGGCAGTAAATGAGCAGTTCTTC. Its protein is CASSLGTGAVNEQFF.

The chain is built from TRBV29-1 and TRBJ2-5, with D possibly matching TRBD2 (6 bases). The CDR3 consists of 14 residues. Trimming took off 7 bases at V and 3 bases at J, with 18 bases between the two ends. Germline-derived CDR1 and CDR2 are SQVTM and ANQGSEA. CDR3 DNA sequence: TGCAGCGGACGGGACTCCACGCCAAAAGAGACCCAGTACTTC. This translates into CSGRDSTPKETQYF.

In nucleotides, the CDR3 is TGTGCCAGCAGCGAGACACTTAACTATGGCTACACCTTC. Its protein is CASSETLNYGYTF. The chain recombines TRBV12-3 or TRBV12-4 with TRBJ1-2; D is undetermined. V dropped 6 bases and J dropped 1 base, with 9 bases sitting between them. The CDR3 runs 13 residues.

In its sample, this clonotype was seen a few times. The rearrangement uses TRBV25-1 and TRBJ2-2; the D is unclear. Trimming took 4 bases from V and 6 from J, leaving 15 bases between them. CDR3 length: 15 residues. Per the germline V gene, CDR1 is MGHDK and CDR2 is SYGVNS. Here the CDR3 DNA reads TGTGCCAGCAGTGTATCCCAGGTCGCATCCGGGGAGCTGTTTTTT. Translation gives CASSVSQVASGELFF. Full variable domain (remainder filled in from reference TRBV25-1 and TRBJ2-2): EADIYQTPRYLVIGTGKKITLECSQTMGHDKMYWYQQDPGMELHLIHYSYGVNSTEKGDLSSESTVSRIRTEHFPLTLESARPSHTSQYLCASSVSQVASGELFFGEGSRLTVL.

This clonotype was detected ten times or more. The chain recombines TRBV29-1 with TRBJ2-1; D may be TRBD1 (5 bases). This CDR3 contains 16 residues. Germline V gene lookup returns CDR1 SQVTM and CDR2 ANQGSEA. V was pared by 1 base and J by 4 bases, with 17 bases between. The CDR3 DNA reads TGCAGCGTTGAAGTTACATCGACAGCGATGTACAATGAGCAGTTCTTC. Amino acids: CSVEVTSTAMYNEQFF.

This clonotype was counted between two and nine times. CDR3 DNA sequence: TGTGCCAGCAGCGTGGCAGGTTCCCGGGGAGATACGCAGTATTTT. Amino acids: CASSVAGSRGDTQYF. V is TRBV11-2 and J is TRBJ2-3; D is possibly TRBD2 (5 bases). The CDR3 consists of 15 residues. Between the trimmed V and J ends, which lost 5 bases and 5 bases, there was a span of 17 bases. Germline-derived CDR1 and CDR2 are SGHAT and FQNNGV.

This clonotype was detected only a few times. The V gene is TRBV2, the J gene TRBJ2-4; a weak D match, TRBD2 (6 bases). Per the germline V gene, CDR1 is SNHLY and CDR2 is FYNNEI. CDR3 length: 12 amino acids. V lost 8 bases and J 7 bases, leaving 12 bases between the germline ends. For the CDR3, the DNA is TGTGCCAGCGAACTAGCACAGAACATTCAGTACTTC. Translated: CASELAQNIQYF. The complete variable domain, with remaining parts taken from reference TRBV2 and TRBJ2-4, reads EPEVTQTPSHQVTQMGQEVILRCVPISNHLYFYWYRQILGQKVEFLVSFYNNEISEKSEIFDDQFSVERPDGSNFTLKIRSTKLEDSAMYFCASELAQNIQYFGAGTRLSVL.

This clonotype was detected only a few times. The CDR3 DNA is TGTGCCAGCAGTCCGACAGGGGGCTCGAACGGGGAGCTGTTTTTT. Protein: CASSPTGGSNGELFF. V gene TRBV9 combines with J gene TRBJ2-2; TRBD1 agrees at 10 bases. In germline, CDR1 is SGDLS, CDR2 YYNGEE. The CDR3 is made up of 15 amino acids. Trimming took 5 bases from V and 7 from J; bases not matched to a gene: 8. The full variable domain, in which reference TRBV9 and TRBJ2-2 provide the parts outside the CDR3, is DSGVTQTPKHLITATGQRVTLRCSPRSGDLSVYWYQQSLDQGLQFLIQYYNGEERAKGNILERFSAQQFPDLHSELNLSSLELGDSALYFCASSPTGGSNGELFFGEGSRLTVL.